Included here is one TCR beta chain sequence, with context. These data originate in a study of T cell changes during pregnancy in multiple sclerosis. Per germline, CDR1 MDHEN and CDR2 SYDVKM. The CDR3 runs to 15 residues. With 8 bases clipped from V and 2 bases from J, the junction kept 8 bases outside the gene matches. Some clones are missing from TCRdb's copy, which holds only in-frame ones; the method was immunoSEQ multiplex PCR. The sample has about 80,000 clones; around 90% are singletons. Sequencing was performed on peripheral blood, taken before pregnancy. The rearrangement joins TRBV28 to TRBJ2-5; 10 positions agree with TRBD2. The clonotype originates from a female donor with multiple sclerosis, enrolled in a pregnancy study. The CDR3 nucleotides read TGTGCCAGCGGATTTGCTAGCGGGGGACAAGAGACCCAGTACTTC. It specifies CASGFASGGQETQYF.